The present TCR beta chain was sequenced within a study of T cell responses to AZD1222 COVID-19 vaccine. From germline, CDR1 is GTSNPN and CDR2 SVGIG (reference sequence). The CDR3 has 14 amino acids. The V end lost 3 bases, the J end lost 10 bases, and 19 bases lay between the germline ends. Produced via immunoSEQ multiplex PCR; TCRdb's table is partial and in-frame only. The sample lists approximately 100,000 clones; about 85% were seen once. Findings and limits, study-wide: Mostly white British, mostly female donors; authors suggested clonal diversity may be underestimated. A rise in Spike-specific TCR breadth and depth followed two AZD1222 doses.

A remark on this clone: The antigen remains undetermined.

The source of this sequence is an adult who received the AZD1222 COVID-19 vaccine. The genes are TRBV30 and TRBJ1-5; D perhaps matches TRBD1 (5 bases). Specimen: peripheral blood, collected 28 days after the second AZD1222 dose. The CDR3 loop reads CAWSGTAIYYPQHF. CDR3 bases: TGTGCCTGGAGCGGGACGGCCATCTATTATCCCCAGCATTTT.